This is a list of T cell receptor beta chains from one sample in a study of T cells after yellow fever vaccination. Each CDR3 protein gets one entry after TCRdb re-called the 5' RACE reads with MiXCR. The sample shows 310,000 or so distinct CDR3 sequences, roughly 7% of them seen only once. The specimen comprised PBMCs, sampled more than 40 days after the first yellow fever vaccination. These receptors were taken from a man between 18 and 29 years old who received the YFV17D yellow fever vaccine. Both conserved end residues are part of each CDR3. The D gene is left open where the match is weak. Clone size appears in some rows only: once, few, many, or a class for an expanded clone.

clone_size	v_call	j_call	d_call	cdr3_aa	cdr3_nt
-	TRBV5-4	TRBJ1-3	-	CASSFKIQDTIYF	TGTGCCAGCAGCTTTAAAATCCAGGACACCATATATTTT
-	TRBV20-1	TRBJ2-5	-	CSTIRETQYF	TGCAGTACTATTCGAGAGACCCAGTACTTC
-	TRBV6-5	TRBJ1-6	-	CASSYSRPGTGDSPLHF	TGTGCCAGCAGTTACTCCCGTCCGGGTACAGGCGACTCACCCCTCCACTTT
few	TRBV20-1	TRBJ2-1	-	CSALRLVEQFF	TGCAGTGCTTTGAGACTGGTGGAGCAGTTCTTC
-	TRBV24-1	TRBJ2-2	TRBD1	CAVKPGTGDTGELFF	TGTGCCGTTAAACCCGGGACAGGGGACACCGGGGAGCTGTTTTTT
few	TRBV12-3/TRBV12-4	TRBJ2-1	-	CASSFEPGEQFF	TGTGCCAGCAGTTTCGAACCAGGGGAGCAGTTCTTC
-	TRBV9	TRBJ1-5	-	CASSVAPEGPQPQHF	TGTGCCAGCAGCGTAGCTCCGGAGGGGCCTCAGCCCCAGCATTTT
-	TRBV18	TRBJ2-3	TRBD1	CASSPRDRGADTQYF	TGTGCCAGCTCACCACGGGACAGGGGGGCAGATACGCAGTATTTT
-	TRBV6-1	TRBJ2-7	-	CASSGTGKSTYEQYF	TGTGCCAGCAGTGGGACCGGGAAGTCAACCTACGAGCAGTACTTC
few	TRBV5-6	TRBJ1-3	-	CASSSTTDGSSGNTIYF	TGTGCCAGCAGCTCTACTACCGACGGTAGCTCTGGAAACACCATATATTTT
few	TRBV4-1	TRBJ1-5	TRBD1	CASSQRTGTGGGQPQHF	TGCGCCAGCAGCCAACGCACCGGGACAGGGGGAGGTCAGCCCCAGCATTTT
-	TRBV18	TRBJ2-5	-	CASSPVGARTQYF	TGTGCCAGCTCACCGGTGGGAGCTCGGACCCAGTACTTC
-	TRBV12-3/TRBV12-4	TRBJ1-2	-	CASSLANVPNYGYTF	TGTGCCAGCAGTTTAGCGAACGTCCCTAACTATGGCTACACCTTC
-	TRBV20-1	TRBJ2-4	-	CSAIKWGVTAKNIQYF	TGCAGTGCCATTAAATGGGGGGTGACGGCCAAAAACATTCAGTACTTC
-	TRBV11-2	TRBJ1-2	TRBD1	CASSGTGGNYGYTF	TGTGCCAGCAGCGGGACAGGGGGGAACTATGGCTACACCTTC
few	TRBV5-4	TRBJ1-1	-	CASSLDPDSPSEAFF	TGTGCCAGCAGCTTGGACCCGGATAGTCCGTCTGAAGCTTTCTTT
few	TRBV10-3	TRBJ1-5	-	CAISEAGNQPQHF	TGTGCCATCAGTGAGGCGGGCAATCAGCCCCAGCATTTT
-	TRBV4-2	TRBJ2-2	-	CASSLGHLDTGELFF	TGTGCCAGCAGCCTGGGACACCTAGACACCGGGGAGCTGTTTTTT
few	TRBV24-1	TRBJ1-5	-	CATSDSYYGGTVYQPQHF	TGTGCCACCAGTGATTCTTACTACGGGGGCACAGTCTATCAGCCCCAGCATTTT
few	TRBV5-6	TRBJ1-5	-	CASSLEGYSNQPQHF	TGTGCCAGCAGCTTAGAGGGGTATAGCAATCAGCCCCAGCATTTT
few	TRBV13	TRBJ2-1	-	CASSSRTREDYDNEQFF	TGTGCCAGCAGCTCGCGGACAAGGGAAGATTACGACAATGAGCAGTTCTTC
many	TRBV7-2	TRBJ2-1	-	CASSSDSSYNEQFF	TGTGCCAGCAGCTCTGATTCCTCCTACAATGAGCAGTTCTTC
-	TRBV5-8	TRBJ2-2	TRBD2	CASSNSAGVTGELFF	TGTGCCAGCTCCAATTCAGCGGGGGTCACCGGGGAGCTGTTTTTT
few	TRBV5-6	TRBJ1-2	-	CASSLRQNYGYTF	TGTGCCAGCAGCTTGAGGCAGAACTATGGCTACACCTTC
-	TRBV20-1	TRBJ1-1	-	CSARRWNTEAFF	TGCAGTGCTAGAAGGTGGAACACTGAAGCTTTCTTT
-	TRBV6-5	TRBJ2-3	-	CASSYAGPIDTQYF	TGTGCCAGCAGTTACGCGGGGCCGATAGATACGCAGTATTTT
many	TRBV4-1	TRBJ2-7	-	CASSLPRGQEQYF	TGCGCCAGCAGCCTGCCCCGGGGGCAGGAGCAGTACTTC
few	TRBV7-9	TRBJ1-2	-	CASSRGRGTGGYTF	TGTGCCAGCAGCCGTGGTCGTGGCACGGGTGGCTACACCTTC
-	TRBV2	TRBJ1-1	-	CASRESRRAFF	TGTGCCAGCAGGGAAAGTAGACGAGCTTTCTTT
-	TRBV4-2	TRBJ2-3	TRBD2	CASSQGAGGPDTQYF	TGTGCCAGCAGCCAAGGAGCGGGGGGGCCGGATACGCAGTATTTT
-	TRBV12-3/TRBV12-4	TRBJ1-6	-	CASSQSSAASPLHF	TGTGCCAGCAGCCAGTCCTCAGCGGCCTCACCCCTCCACTTT
-	TRBV7-9	TRBJ1-3	-	CASSLVGGVANTIYF	TGTGCCAGCAGCTTAGTTGGAGGGGTCGCTAACACCATATATTTT
few	TRBV20-1	TRBJ1-3	-	CSARDPQGSGNTIYF	TGCAGTGCTAGAGATCCTCAGGGATCTGGAAACACCATATATTTT
-	TRBV20-1	TRBJ1-6	TRBD1	CSVGRTGGSSPLHF	TGCAGTGTAGGGCGAACAGGGGGCTCTTCACCCCTCCACTTT
few	TRBV7-2	TRBJ1-3	-	CASSLSRQTGNTIYF	TGTGCCAGCAGCTTATCGAGGCAAACTGGAAACACCATATATTTT
few	TRBV5-1	TRBJ2-1	-	CASSQKRGNYDEQFF	TGCGCCAGCAGCCAGAAACGCGGGAATTACGATGAGCAGTTCTTC
few	TRBV28	TRBJ2-7	TRBD1	CASWSRGRSVEQYF	TGTGCCAGCTGGAGCAGGGGGCGGTCGGTCGAGCAGTACTTC
many	TRBV28	TRBJ2-3	-	CASEPRVTDTQYF	TGTGCCAGCGAGCCTAGAGTCACAGATACGCAGTATTTT
few	TRBV20-1	TRBJ2-1	-	CSARDLDRDNEQFF	TGCAGTGCTAGAGATCTTGACAGAGACAATGAGCAGTTCTTC
few	TRBV6-2/TRBV6-3	TRBJ1-2	-	CASKRGAPRGYGYTF	TGTGCCAGCAAAAGGGGGGCGCCACGAGGCTATGGCTACACCTTC
many	TRBV7-2	TRBJ1-1	-	CASRRREAEAFF	TGTGCCAGCAGGCGCCGCGAGGCTGAAGCTTTCTTT
few	TRBV6-5	TRBJ1-2	-	CASSYEGGGNYGYTF	TGTGCCAGCAGTTACGAGGGGGGTGGTAACTATGGCTACACCTTC
-	TRBV5-1	TRBJ1-1	-	CASSLFSGFEAFF	TGCGCCAGCAGCTTGTTTTCAGGATTTGAAGCTTTCTTT
many	TRBV20-1	TRBJ2-2	-	CSAKNPLNTGELFF	TGCAGTGCCAAAAACCCCCTAAACACCGGGGAGCTGTTTTTT